The source of this T cell receptor beta chain is a study of blood T cell repertoires in COVID-19. V lost 2 bases to trimming and J lost 3 bases, with 7 bases between them. The CDR3 length is 13 residues. Germline lookup yields CDR1 MNHEY and CDR2 SMNVEV (reference sequence). Sequencing used immunoSEQ multiplex PCR; TCRdb keeps in-frame clones, though not all of them. The sample records under 150,000 clones, around four fifths being singletons. This TCR was recovered from a man between 40 and 49 years old with active or convalescent COVID-19. The sequenced sample consisted of peripheral blood. V is TRBV27 and J is TRBJ1-1; TRBD1 might be the D (6 bases). The CDR3 here is CASSLKGDTEAFF. The DNA of the CDR3 is TGTGCCAGCAGTTTAAAGGGGGACACTGAAGCTTTCTTT.